A selection of T cell receptor beta chains follows, all from one sample in a study of T cells in Graves' hyperthyroidism and ophthalmopathy. TCRdb passed the multiplex PCR reads through MiXCR, listing each CDR3 protein once. Among around 200,000 distinct CDR3 sequences listed, approximately 15% were seen once. Material: blood. Receptors were obtained from a woman aged 45-59 years with Graves' hyperthyroidism. Each CDR3 is given with its conserved first and last residue. A D gene is named only where the DNA matches it firmly. The size entry is marked missing in some rows and otherwise reads once, few, many or a size class.

>TRBV12-3/TRBV12-4|13|NA|TRBJ2-7|many
CASSLHSPYEQYF
TGTGCCAGCAGTTTGCACAGCCCCTACGAGCAGTACTTC
>TRBV20-1|16|NA|TRBJ1-1|many
CSATSASRSPNTEAFF
TGCAGTGCTACCAGTGCCTCCAGGAGCCCGAACACTGAAGCTTTCTTT
>TRBV5-6|18|TRBD1|TRBJ1-1|many
CASSLGVGQGNGSAEAFF
TGTGCCAGCAGCTTGGGGGTGGGACAGGGAAACGGTAGCGCTGAAGCTTTCTTT
>TRBV29-1|14|NA|TRBJ1-3|NA
CSATTGNSGNTIYF
TGCAGCGCGACGACAGGCAACTCTGGAAACACCATATATTTT
>TRBV4-1|16|TRBD1|TRBJ2-1|NA
CASSRPPGQGVNEQFF
TGCGCCAGCAGCCGCCCCCCAGGACAGGGTGTGAATGAGCAGTTCTTC
>TRBV9|14|NA|TRBJ1-2|many
CASSVAPQSGGYTF
TGTGCCAGCAGCGTAGCCCCTCAATCGGGTGGCTACACCTTC
>TRBV5-1|12|NA|TRBJ2-1|many
CASHWNYNEQFF
TGCGCCAGCCATTGGAACTACAATGAGCAGTTCTTC
>TRBV6-6|15|NA|TRBJ2-2|many
CASSYSIRSGGELFF
TGTGCCAGCAGTTACTCGATCAGGAGCGGCGGGGAGCTGTTTTTT
>TRBV12-3/TRBV12-4|13|NA|TRBJ2-7|few
CASSFPGTYEQYF
TGTGCCAGCAGTTTTCCTGGAACCTACGAGCAGTACTTC
>TRBV18|16|NA|TRBJ1-1|many
CASSPGLSAMNTEAFF
TGTGCCAGCTCACCCGGTTTGAGTGCCATGAACACTGAAGCTTTCTTT
>TRBV6-5|13|TRBD1|TRBJ1-2|many
CASSYPRQGYYTF
TGTGCCAGCAGTTACCCGAGACAGGGGTACTACACCTTC
>TRBV9|15|TRBD1|TRBJ1-1|few
CASSVGQGGFTEAFF
TGTGCCAGCAGCGTAGGACAGGGGGGATTCACTGAAGCTTTCTTT
>TRBV12-3/TRBV12-4|17|NA|TRBJ1-1|many
CASSLSLGNRRNTEAFF
TGTGCCAGCAGTTTAAGTCTTGGGAATAGAAGGAACACTGAAGCTTTCTTT
>TRBV3-1|12|TRBD2|TRBJ2-7|many
CASSQAGGKQYF
TGTGCCAGCAGCCAGGCGGGGGGGAAGCAGTACTTC
>TRBV5-1|15|NA|TRBJ1-6|many
CASSSWTASNSPLHF
TGCGCCAGCAGCTCTTGGACGGCGTCGAATTCACCCCTCCACTTT
>TRBV5-1|15|TRBD1|TRBJ1-6|many
CASSLGQGGQSPLHF
TGCGCCAGCAGCTTGGGACAGGGCGGGCAGTCACCCCTCCACTTT
>TRBV18|15|TRBD1|TRBJ1-1|NA
CASSYGGTGNTEAFF
TGTGCCAGCTCGTACGGAGGGACAGGGAACACTGAAGCTTTCTTT
>TRBV20-1|14|TRBD2|TRBJ2-5|many
CSARGAGGLETQYF
TGCAGTGCTAGAGGAGCGGGGGGGCTAGAGACCCAGTACTTC
>TRBV20-1|15|NA|TRBJ2-7|many
CSARPDGGGPYEQYF
TGCAGTGCTAGACCAGACGGAGGCGGTCCCTACGAGCAGTACTTC
>TRBV5-1|15|NA|TRBJ2-3|many
CASSFTVSSTDTQYF
TGCGCCAGCAGCTTTACAGTCTCTAGCACAGATACGCAGTATTTT
>TRBV5-6|17|TRBD1|TRBJ1-1|many
CASSPVRIGQGGREAFF
TGTGCCAGCAGCCCAGTTCGGATCGGACAGGGGGGTCGTGAAGCTTTCTTT
>TRBV27|13|NA|TRBJ1-2|many
CASSFGQSYGYTF
TGTGCCAGCAGTTTTGGGCAGTCCTATGGCTACACCTTC
>TRBV6-8|15|NA|TRBJ2-7|few
CANSSLDGASYEQYF
TGTGCCAACAGCTCCCTGGACGGAGCCTCCTACGAGCAGTACTTC
>TRBV19|12|NA|TRBJ1-4|many
CATSGGREKLFF
TGTGCCACCTCAGGAGGGAGAGAAAAACTGTTTTTT
>TRBV11-3|15|NA|TRBJ2-1|many
CASSGPGQSYNEQFF
TGTGCCAGCAGCGGGCCGGGTCAGTCCTACAATGAGCAGTTCTTC
>TRBV3-1|14|NA|TRBJ2-7|NA
CASSQELRGYEQYF
TGTGCCAGCAGCCAAGAATTAAGGGGCTACGAGCAGTACTTC
>TRBV2|14|NA|TRBJ2-7|few
CASRLQGIVYEQYF
TGTGCCAGCAGATTACAGGGTATTGTCTACGAGCAGTACTTC
>TRBV5-6|15|NA|TRBJ1-1|NA
CASSLGVGVNTEAFF
TGTGCCAGCAGCTTGGGGGTGGGGGTGAACACTGAAGCTTTCTTT
>TRBV9|15|NA|TRBJ1-6|few
CASSVGGSYNSPLHF
TGTGCCAGCAGCGTAGGTGGTAGTTATAATTCACCCCTCCACTTT